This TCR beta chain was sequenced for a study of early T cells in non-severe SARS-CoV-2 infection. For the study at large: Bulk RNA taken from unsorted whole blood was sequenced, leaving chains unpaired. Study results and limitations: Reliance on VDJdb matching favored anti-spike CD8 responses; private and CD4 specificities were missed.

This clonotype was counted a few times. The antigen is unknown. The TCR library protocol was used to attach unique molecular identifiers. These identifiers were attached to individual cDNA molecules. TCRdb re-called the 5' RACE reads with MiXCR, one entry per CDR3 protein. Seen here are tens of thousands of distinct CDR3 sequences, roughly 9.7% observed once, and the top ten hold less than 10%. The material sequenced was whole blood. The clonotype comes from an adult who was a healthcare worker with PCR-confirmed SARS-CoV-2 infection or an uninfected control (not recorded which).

Here the CDR3 DNA reads TGTGCCAGCAGCGTACGACGAAACCAAGAGACCCAGTACTTC. Translation: CASSVRRNQETQYF. The chain has TRBV11-2 and TRBJ2-5; D gene ambiguous. The V end was cut by 5 bases, the J end by 0 bases, with 10 bases between. CDR3 size: 14 residues. Looked up from germline, CDR1 is SGHAT and CDR2 is FQNNGV.